This T cell receptor beta chain was sequenced in a study of blood T cell repertoires in COVID-19 (dated by TCRdb to the early 2020s). Notes on the research overall: Samples covering the acute and convalescent phases of COVID-19 were provided by collaborators in the United States, Italy and Spain. The material from the prospective study consisted of cDNA or gDNA derived from T cells, B-cell-depleted T cells, or PBMCs. Deeply sampled blood TCRbeta repertoires from subjects exposed to, actively infected with, or recovered from COVID-19 were included in the dataset. The repertoires were released in a freely available public database meant as a resource for research on the immune response to SARS-CoV-2. Samples were obtained from the ongoing ImmuneRACE study (first 160 participants) and from some 1,300 subjects provided by 6 global collaborators. A de-identified subject ID, COVID-19 status, age in years and sex were almost always included in the sample metadata. HLA class I and class II types, where available, came from metadata supplied by the sample provider rather than from assay-based typing.

TCRbeta CDR3 regions were amplified from genomic DNA using the immunoSEQ Assay, a bias-controlled multiplex PCR. As for how the authors treated the data: Within the assay, amplification of reference gene primers was used to estimate how many nucleated cells each sample contained. To quantify the absolute abundance of each unique TCRbeta CDR3 rearrangement, sequence reads were collapsed and filtered. For each sample, productive Simpson clonality was calculated as the square root of Simpson's diversity index over productive rearrangements. The immuneACCESS repertoire file appears here via TCRdb, limited to in-frame rearrangements. These files lack a portion of the clones; in checked studies, under half of the deficit traces to unresolved V genes, and the cause of the others is not known. V and J calls and clone size come straight from that table; D and trimming were deduced from the DNA. The sample table records approximately 150,000 clones; under 85% of these occur just once. Approximately 8.6% of the sample lies in the top ten.

Collaborating institutions collected whole blood in K2EDTA tubes following their own protocols. For TCRbeta analysis, collaborators shipped samples in one of three forms: frozen whole blood, isolated PBMCs, or DNA extracted from either of those sample types. This clone was recorded once. The antigen it binds to is not known. Base quality data are lacking; no much larger clone is found one base away. General study outcomes and caveats: The amount of clinical and demographic metadata varied by source and participant and was provided uncurated.

Material for sequencing was peripheral blood. The sequence was collected from a man aged 45-60 years with active or convalescent COVID-19.

Here the CDR3 is given as CASSVNREGNTIYF. The DNA sequence is TGTGCCAGCAGCGTCAACAGGGAAGGAAACACCATATATTTT. Here the chain combines TRBV9 and TRBJ1-3; TRBD1 is a weak D gene call, 6 bases matching. From the cysteine through the phenylalanine, the CDR3 covers 14 amino acids. The kept DNA is CDR3 alone, 42 bases in frame from the first base. V is clipped by 2 bases and J by 4 bases, and the sequence between their germline boundaries is 10 bases long. The germline V gene yields SGDLS for CDR1 and YYNGEE for CDR2.